The clone carrying this T cell receptor (beta chain) was seen many times. Antigen specificity is unknown. This sample stems from a study of regulatory T cells in long-lasting Graves disease. Overall study context: By definition, persistent Graves' disease involved antithyroid drugs for over 5 years alongside positive TSH receptor antibodies.

Study-wide results and limits: Persistent cases of Graves' showed reduced TCR diversity relative to newly diagnosed patients.

Specified time point: persistent/refractory GD, antithyroid drugs over 5 years with positive TRAb. RNA isolated from PBMCs was used to make the TCR library. One endocrinology department in Xi'an, China, was where patients came from. Construction of the TCR beta libraries employed iRepertoire HTBI primers in conjunction with Arm-PCR of CDR3 regions. One entry per CDR3 protein, called by TCRdb with MiXCR from the multiplex PCR reads. The data hold 350,000 to 500,000 distinct CDR3 sequences, with roughly a fifth observed a single time. The receptor was derived from a female donor with Graves disease. The starting material was peripheral blood mononuclear cells (PBMCs), obtained when the disease was refractory, from a patient treated with antithyroid drugs.

DNA for the CDR3: TGCAGTGCTAGAAGGGTAGAGAGGGAGACCCAGTACTTC. The encoded protein is CSARRVERETQYF. This chain links TRBV20-1 with TRBJ2-5; D remains unclear. With 2 bases removed from V and 5 bases from J, the gap between germline ends came to 12 bases. Germline values: CDR1 DFQATT, CDR2 SNEGSKA (reference sequence). The CDR3 length is 13 residues.